The 32 T cell receptor beta chains given below trace back to one sample, sequenced in a study of beta chain features in type 1 diabetes. cDNA synthesis used the whole RNA isolate, giving expressed TCRB sequences. Measured with immunoSEQ multiplex PCR; TCRdb has only the in-frame clones, and not every one. The sample has around 350,000 clones; roughly 12% are singletons. Sequencing input: naive CD4+ T cells from blood. The receptors originated from a man younger than 35 in good health.

The rearrangement joins TRBV25-1 to TRBJ1-2; D remains ambiguous. Germline V gene data show CDR1 as MGHDK and CDR2 as SYGVNS. V lost 0 bases and J lost 4, with 9 bases in between. This CDR3 has 14 amino acids. The CDR3 nucleotides are TGTGCCAGCAGTGAATACGTAGACATCTATGGCTACACCTTC. Its protein product is CASSEYVDIYGYTF.

This clone has a handful of counts. This rearrangement joins TRBV5-6 to TRBJ1-2; TRBD1 might be the D (5 bases). The ends were cut back, 1 base at V and 8 bases at J, with 12 bases in the middle. Germline loops: CDR1 SGHDT, CDR2 YYEEEE. This CDR3 comprises 13 residues. CDR3 nucleotides: TGTGCCAGCAGCTTGTTAGGGGCGCAGGGCTACACCTTC. This encodes CASSLLGAQGYTF. Using reference TRBV5-6 and TRBJ1-2 for the parts outside the CDR3, the full variable domain is DAGVTQSPTHLIKTRGQQVTLRCSPKSGHDTVSWYQQALGQGPQFIFQYYEEEERQRGNFPDRFSGHQFPNYSSELNVNALLLGDSALYLCASSLLGAQGYTFGSGTRLTVV.

This clone occurred a few times. V usage is TRBV7-2 and J usage is TRBJ1-2, with 7 bases lining up with TRBD1. Germline V gives CDR1 SGHTA, CDR2 FQGNSA. Losses at the gene ends were 5 bases for V and 5 bases for J; bases not matched to a gene: 11. The CDR3 spans 15 residues. The CDR3 protein is CASSAEGAVVYGYTF. CDR3 coding DNA: TGTGCCAGCAGCGCAGAGGGGGCCGTGGTGTATGGCTACACCTTC.

V is TRBV28 and J is TRBJ2-5; D remains ambiguous. The CDR3 contains 15 residues. CDR1 is MDHEN, CDR2 SYDVKM, per germline. V was shortened by 4 bases and J by 5 bases, with 17 bases between the two germline ends. CDR3 sequence reads: CASSSGSLGFETQYF. The CDR3 nucleotides are TGTGCCAGCAGTTCCGGTTCCCTGGGCTTTGAGACCCAGTACTTC.

The rearrangement joins TRBV9 to TRBJ1-4; 8 nucleotides match TRBD1. Trimming cost V 4 bases and J 7 bases; bases outside gene matches: 9. Germline V gene sequence: CDR1 SGDLS, CDR2 YYNGEE. This CDR3 region has 15 residues. CDR3 sequence (DNA): TGTGCCAGCAGCCCCCGGACAGGGAATTCTGAAAAACTGTTTTTT. This translates into CASSPRTGNSEKLFF.

This clone was seen more than once but under ten times. The CDR3 loop is CASRSPGLPGQYF. Here the CDR3 DNA reads TGTGCCAGCAGATCCCCAGGACTCCCCGGGCAGTACTTC. The gene calls are TRBV28 and TRBJ2-7; a possible D gene is TRBD2 (5 bases). V was shortened by 6 bases and J by 9 bases, with 18 bases between the two germline ends. This CDR3 has 13 residues. Germline V gene lookup returns CDR1 MDHEN and CDR2 SYDVKM.

On this clone: Mismatch with germline at one junction end may stem from a read error. This sequence joins TRBV5-4 and TRBJ2-4, with a possible D match to TRBD1 (6 bases). The CDR3 consists of 13 residues. Germline V lookup: CDR1 SGHNT, CDR2 YYREEE (reference sequence). In DNA form, the CDR3 reads TGCGCCAGCAGCCATACAGGGTTCGACATTCAGTACTTC. Protein: CASSHTGFDIQYF.

This chain joins TRBV28 and TRBJ2-2, with 9 bases matching TRBD2. Germline CDR1 reads MDHEN; CDR2 reads SYDVKM. The CDR3 runs to 16 residues. With 5 bases clipped from V and 5 bases from J, the junction kept 9 bases outside the gene matches. CDR3 bases: TGTGCCAGCAGTCAAATAGCGGGAGTTCGAACCGGGGAGCTGTTTTTT. Its protein product is CASSQIAGVRTGELFF.

In this sample, this clone turned up a few times. This rearrangement joins TRBV5-6 to TRBJ2-7; D possibly corresponds to TRBD2 (6 bases). CDR1 and CDR2 from the germline V gene are SGHDT and YYEEEE. The CDR3 loop spans 15 amino acids. Deletions cut 1 base from V and 2 bases from J, with 13 bases between. The CDR3 reads CASSLYTWRAYEQYF. In DNA, the CDR3 is TGTGCCAGCAGCTTGTATACCTGGAGGGCCTACGAGCAGTACTTC.

Only a few counts were recorded for this clone. The chain links TRBV28 to TRBJ1-6; 8 bases are shared with TRBD1. The germline CDR1 and CDR2 sequences are MDHEN and SYDVKM. Trimming took 5 bases from V and 14 from J; bases not matched to a gene: 14. CDR3 length equals 15 residues. This chain's CDR3 is CASSLPTGVPGSLHF. As DNA, the CDR3 is TGTGCCAGCAGTCTCCCGACAGGGGTCCCCGGTTCCCTCCACTTT. The whole variable domain, remainder taken from reference TRBV28 and TRBJ1-6, is DVKVTQSSRYLVKRTGEKVFLECVQDMDHENMFWYRQDPGLGLRLIYFSYDVKMKEKGDIPEGYSVSREKKERFSLILESASTNQTSMYLCASSLPTGVPGSLHFGNGTRLTVT.

This clone has a handful of counts. This chain links TRBV9 with TRBJ2-3, with 10 nucleotides matching TRBD2. The V gene's germline CDR1 is SGDLS and CDR2 YYNGEE. The CDR3 loop spans 16 amino acids. Unmatched junction bases numbered 6, after V lost 1 base and J lost 4 bases. CDR3 protein: CASSVSASGGADTQYF. The DNA for the CDR3 is TGTGCCAGCAGCGTATCGGCTAGCGGGGGTGCAGATACGCAGTATTTT. The variable domain in full, with the rest retrieved from reference TRBV9 and TRBJ2-3, is DSGVTQTPKHLITATGQRVTLRCSPRSGDLSVYWYQQSLDQGLQFLIQYYNGEERAKGNILERFSAQQFPDLHSELNLSSLELGDSALYFCASSVSASGGADTQYFGPGTRLTVL.

This sequence joins TRBV30 and TRBJ2-7; D unresolved. Trimming shortened V by 5 bases and J by 2 bases, and 7 bases separated the two germline ends. The CDR3 runs 11 residues. CDR1 GTSNPN and CDR2 SVGIG come from the germline V gene (reference sequence). The CDR3 protein is CAWGPPYEQYF. CDR3 bases: TGTGCCTGGGGCCCACCCTACGAGCAGTACTTC.

This clone has a handful of counts. This chain connects TRBV9 to TRBJ1-2; tentative D call: TRBD1 (6 bases). Germline V gives CDR1 SGDLS, CDR2 YYNGEE. Trimming stripped 4 bases from V and 4 bases from J, with 20 bases between. The CDR3 totals 16 residues. The CDR3 region has the DNA TGTGCCAGCAGCCCAGAGGGGGGGGGACGGATCTATGGCTACACCTTC. Its protein product is CASSPEGGGRIYGYTF.

This clone occurred a few times. The chain combines TRBV6-6 with TRBJ1-1; TRBD1 matches at 7 bases. The CDR3 runs 16 residues. CDR1 is MNHNY and CDR2 is SVGAGI in the germline V gene (reference sequence). V lost 7 bases and J lost 6; bases outside the gene matches: 17. CDR3 protein: CASTVHLGDRPPEAFF. DNA of the CDR3: TGTGCCAGCACGGTACACTTAGGGGACAGACCTCCTGAAGCTTTCTTT.

This clone has only a few counts. This chain uses TRBV9 with TRBJ2-7, with TRBD2 matching over 7 bases. This CDR3 is built from 15 residues. The trim removed 3 bases at V and 7 bases at J, leaving 13 bases unmatched. Germline assignment: CDR1 SGDLS and CDR2 YYNGEE. As DNA, the CDR3 is TGTGCCAGCAGCGAAAGGCCAGCGGGGACTTGGGAGCAGTACTTC. This codes for CASSERPAGTWEQYF.

Only a few counts were recorded for this clone. The chain employs TRBV5-8 and TRBJ2-1; 9 nucleotides align to TRBD1. V shed 4 bases and J 1 base; nucleotides not matched to a gene: 3. CDR1 is SGHTS, CDR2 YDEGEE, per germline. The CDR3 runs 15 residues. The CDR3 nucleotides are TGTGCCAGCAGCGGCGGACAGGGGTCCTACAATGAGCAGTTCTTC. Translation: CASSGGQGSYNEQFF.

The V call is TRBV19, the J call TRBJ2-7, with 9 bases identical to TRBD2. Germline values: CDR1 LNHDA, CDR2 SQIVND (reference sequence). The CDR3 is 15 amino acids. Trimming took 7 bases from V and 7 from J; bases not matched to a gene: 14. CDR3 amino acids: CASMEAGGPRDEQYF. CDR3 in DNA: TGTGCCAGTATGGAAGCGGGGGGCCCGAGGGATGAGCAGTACTTC.

The rearrangement links TRBV7-9 to TRBJ1-3; D is undetermined. This CDR3 has 15 residues. With 0 bases removed from V and 0 bases from J, the gap between germline ends came to 6 bases. Germline V gene data show CDR1 as SEHNR and CDR2 as FQNEAQ (reference sequence). In nucleotides, the CDR3 is TGTGCCAGCAGCTTAGCAGGGAGCTCTGGAAACACCATATATTTT. Translated: CASSLAGSSGNTIYF.

This clone was counted a few times. DNA for the CDR3: TGCGCCAGCGGAAGTAGGAGGGAAGCCGGGGAGCTGTTTTTT. Translated: CASGSRREAGELFF. The chain recombines TRBV5-1 with TRBJ2-2; tentative D call: TRBD2 (6 bases). The germline V and J ends were trimmed by 7 bases and 6 bases, with 16 bases remaining between them. This CDR3 is 14 amino acids long. Germline V gene sequence: CDR1 SGHRS, CDR2 YFSETQ.

This rearrangement joins TRBV9 to TRBJ1-4; D ambiguous. CDR3 length: 15 residues. V gave up 4 bases and J gave up 7 bases, with 17 bases separating them. Germline-derived CDR1 and CDR2 are SGDLS and YYNGEE. CDR3 sequence (DNA): TGTGCCAGCAGCTCGGGCCGGGGTCGCGTTGAAAAACTGTTTTTT. Translating gives CASSSGRGRVEKLFF. The full variable domain, in which reference TRBV9 and TRBJ1-4 provide the parts outside the CDR3, is DSGVTQTPKHLITATGQRVTLRCSPRSGDLSVYWYQQSLDQGLQFLIQYYNGEERAKGNILERFSAQQFPDLHSELNLSSLELGDSALYFCASSSGRGRVEKLFFGSGTQLSVL.

V and J are TRBV6-1 and TRBJ1-2; D might be TRBD1 (5 bases). The V end lost 3 bases, the J end lost 4 bases, and 9 bases lay between the germline ends. Germline loops: CDR1 MNHNS, CDR2 SASEGT. The CDR3 sequence is 13 residues long. The CDR3, as DNA: TGTGCCAGCAGTGATCGGGGGGGCTATGGCTACACCTTC. This sequence encodes CASSDRGGYGYTF.

This chain connects TRBV2 to TRBJ2-4, with 8 bases aligning to TRBD1. Per the germline V gene, CDR1 is SNHLY and CDR2 is FYNNEI. The CDR3 runs 14 residues. The V gene end was trimmed by 5 bases and the J gene end by 6 bases; junction bases not matched to a gene: 6. The DNA for the CDR3 is TGTGCCAGCAGTCCCGACAGGGGTATAAACATTCAGTACTTC. It specifies CASSPDRGINIQYF. Looking up the rest from reference TRBV2 and TRBJ2-4 gives the full variable domain: EPEVTQTPSHQVTQMGQEVILRCVPISNHLYFYWYRQILGQKVEFLVSFYNNEISEKSEIFDDQFSVERPDGSNFTLKIRSTKLEDSAMYFCASSPDRGINIQYFGAGTRLSVL.

This clone turned up a few times. The chain uses TRBV5-6 and TRBJ2-1; tentatively, D is TRBD1 (5 bases). There are 15 residues in the CDR3. In germline, CDR1 is SGHDT, CDR2 YYEEEE. The ends were cut back, 3 bases at V and 9 bases at J, with 19 bases in the middle. The CDR3 protein is CASSSPTDSLIEQFF. The CDR3 DNA sequence: TGTGCCAGCAGCTCCCCGACAGACTCCTTGATTGAGCAGTTCTTC.

The rearrangement uses TRBV9 and TRBJ2-3, with 7 positions matching TRBD2. Germline lookup yields CDR1 SGDLS and CDR2 YYNGEE. The CDR3 totals 16 residues. V lost 3 bases, J lost 1 base, and 8 bases stayed unmatched. As DNA, the CDR3 is TGTGCCAGCAGCGCGGGGCGGCTAGCGGGCACAGATACGCAGTATTTT. This gives the protein CASSAGRLAGTDTQYF.

The chain uses TRBV6-1 and TRBJ2-1; a weak D match, TRBD1 (6 bases). Trimming cost V 5 bases and J 10 bases, with 12 bases left between them. Germline V CDR1 and CDR2: MNHNS, SASEGT. The CDR3 covers 12 residues. The DNA for the CDR3 is TGTGCCAGCAGTACATCGGGACAAGAGCAGTTCTTC. Translating gives CASSTSGQEQFF.

This clone was found a few times. The chain is built from TRBV28 and TRBJ1-5; 9 nucleotides line up with TRBD1. Germline V gene lookup returns CDR1 MDHEN and CDR2 SYDVKM. This CDR3 spans 16 amino acids. Trimming removed 4 bases from V and 3 bases from J; junction bases left unmatched: 7. The CDR3 nucleotides are TGTGCCAGCAGTTCCCGGGACAGGGAGAACAATCAGCCCCAGCATTTT. As protein: CASSSRDRENNQPQHF.

As regards this clone: This specimen includes other DNA sequences encoding the same CDR3. J is TRBJ2-5 and V is TRBV19; no clear D gene. The V end was cut by 3 bases, the J end by 5 bases, with 4 bases between. The CDR3 sequence is 11 residues long. Germline V gives CDR1 LNHDA, CDR2 SQIVND (reference sequence). The chain's CDR3 is CASSIEETQYF. CDR3 in DNA: TGTGCCAGTAGTATCGAGGAGACCCAGTACTTC.

This clone turned up a few times. This sample includes further DNA sequences coding for the same CDR3. The V and J genes are TRBV7-3 and TRBJ2-1, with 9 bases that match TRBD2. Germline V lookup: CDR1 SGHTA, CDR2 FQGTGA. With 6 bases clipped from V and 0 bases from J, the junction kept 3 bases outside the gene matches. CDR3 length: 15 residues. The CDR3 region has the DNA TGTGCCAGCAGTAATAGCGGGAGCTCCTACAATGAGCAGTTCTTC. Translated, it gives CASSNSGSSYNEQFF.

This clone appeared a few times. This chain links TRBV19 with TRBJ2-1, with 7 bases aligning to TRBD2. Germline V gene data show CDR1 as LNHDA and CDR2 as SQIVND (reference sequence). V lost 9 bases and J lost 8; bases outside the gene matches: 10. This CDR3 has 13 amino acids. The DNA for the CDR3 is TGTGCCAGCTCCTCCGCGGGGGTCGATGAGCAGTTCTTC. This translates into CASSSAGVDEQFF.

This chain links TRBV18 with TRBJ2-3; a weak D match, TRBD2 (6 bases). Between the trimmed V and J ends, which lost 6 bases and 1 base, there was a span of 11 bases. This CDR3 has 14 residues. Germline CDR1 KGHSH, CDR2 LQKENI. The CDR3 nucleotides read TGTGCCAGCTCGGGCCCGGGGGGCACAGATACGCAGTATTTT. Encoded protein: CASSGPGGTDTQYF.

The table lists this clone with a few counts. This sequence joins TRBV2 and TRBJ2-5; 12 bases are shared with TRBD2. V shed 6 bases, J shed 0 bases, and the junction held 8 bases outside the gene matches. The CDR3 runs 17 residues. CDR1 is SNHLY, CDR2 FYNNEI, per germline. The CDR3 bases are TGTGCCAGCAGCGCCTCAGGACTAGCGGGGCACCAAGAGACCCAGTACTTC. Amino acids: CASSASGLAGHQETQYF.

This clone was detected only a few times. Here the CDR3 DNA reads TGCGCCAGCAGCCAAGATGTTACTGTCACCGGGGAGCTGTTTTTT. Encoded protein: CASSQDVTVTGELFF. V usage is TRBV4-3 and J usage is TRBJ2-2; D gene uncertain. The CDR3 is made up of 15 amino acids. Germline V gene data show CDR1 as LGHNA and CDR2 as YSLEER. V was shortened by 0 bases and J by 4 bases, with 9 bases between the two germline ends.